This T cell receptor (beta chain) was identified during a study of T cell changes during pregnancy in multiple sclerosis. The germline V gene has CDR1 MGHRA and CDR2 YSYEKL. Between the trimmed V and J ends, which lost 2 bases and 4 bases, there was a span of 14 bases. The CDR3 spans 15 residues. Method: immunoSEQ multiplex PCR; TCRdb's copy keeps in-frame clones and lacks some. Of around 78,000 clones listed, about 92% are singletons. This clonotype was obtained from a female donor with multiple sclerosis, enrolled in a pregnancy study. The source material was peripheral blood, sampled in the second trimester of pregnancy. The chain joins TRBV4-1 to TRBJ1-2; D ambiguous. CDR3: CASSQIKGGGYGYTF. DNA for the CDR3: TGCGCCAGCAGCCAAATTAAAGGAGGTGGCTATGGCTACACCTTC.